These T cell receptor beta chains were read from a single sample in a study of blood T cell repertoires in COVID-19. Some clones are missing from TCRdb's copy, which holds only in-frame ones; the method was immunoSEQ multiplex PCR. Among fewer than 200,000 clones listed, approximately 85% were seen once. Sequencing used PBMCs or T cells enriched from blood (not recorded which). All receptors come from a woman aged 18-29 years who had recovered from COVID-19. CDR3s include the opening cysteine and the closing phenylalanine or tryptophan. A D gene is named only where the DNA matches it firmly. Clone size is shown for a subset of rows, as once, few, many or a class of expanded clone.

d_call: TRBD1; j_call: TRBJ2-2; clone_size: .; v_call: TRBV5-5; cdr3_nt: TGTGCCAGCAGCCCCAGGACAGGAACGAACACCGGGGAGCTGTTTTTT; cdr3_aa: CASSPRTGTNTGELFF
d_call: .; j_call: TRBJ2-7; clone_size: .; v_call: TRBV6-6; cdr3_nt: TGTGCCAGCAGTTACTGGGCCGGGGACGAGCAGTACTTC; cdr3_aa: CASSYWAGDEQYF
d_call: TRBD1; j_call: TRBJ2-7; clone_size: .; v_call: TRBV27; cdr3_nt: TGTGCCAGCAGTTTTGACAGGGGGCCTTACGAGCAGTACTTC; cdr3_aa: CASSFDRGPYEQYF
d_call: .; j_call: TRBJ1-1; clone_size: .; v_call: TRBV7-2; cdr3_nt: TGTGCCAGCAGCTTACCCCCCCGGGGCACTGAAGCTTTCTTT; cdr3_aa: CASSLPPRGTEAFF
d_call: .; j_call: TRBJ2-3; clone_size: .; v_call: TRBV7-6; cdr3_nt: TGTGCCAGCAGCTCCCTCGCAGATACGCAGTATTTT; cdr3_aa: CASSSLADTQYF
d_call: TRBD2; j_call: TRBJ2-1; clone_size: .; v_call: TRBV15; cdr3_nt: TGTGCCACCAGCAGATCTAAGCGGGAGGGCCGCGAGCAGTTCTTC; cdr3_aa: CATSRSKREGREQFF
d_call: .; j_call: TRBJ1-5; clone_size: .; v_call: TRBV5-6; cdr3_nt: TGTGCCAGCAGCTTTGGGCCGGAGGTGGATCAGCCCCAGCATTTT; cdr3_aa: CASSFGPEVDQPQHF
d_call: TRBD1; j_call: TRBJ1-2; clone_size: once; v_call: TRBV2; cdr3_nt: TGTGCCAGCAGTCCTCCGCAGGGACAGATTTACTATGGCTACACCTTC; cdr3_aa: CASSPPQGQIYYGYTF
d_call: TRBD1; j_call: TRBJ1-2; clone_size: .; v_call: TRBV5-1; cdr3_nt: TGCGCCAGCAGCCCCTCGACAGGGGTCTCTGGCTACACCTTC; cdr3_aa: CASSPSTGVSGYTF
d_call: TRBD1; j_call: TRBJ1-1; clone_size: .; v_call: TRBV28; cdr3_nt: TGTGCCAGCAGTCCCAATCTCTGGGACAGGAAGAACACTGAAGCTTTCTTT; cdr3_aa: CASSPNLWDRKNTEAFF
d_call: TRBD1; j_call: TRBJ1-2; clone_size: .; v_call: TRBV28; cdr3_nt: TGTGCCAGCGGTTACAGGGGGCTGTCTACTGGCTACACCTTC; cdr3_aa: CASGYRGLSTGYTF
d_call: TRBD1; j_call: TRBJ1-3; clone_size: .; v_call: TRBV28; cdr3_nt: TGTGCCAGCAGTTTAAGGGCAGGGGGTCCCTATTTT; cdr3_aa: CASSLRAGGPYF
d_call: .; j_call: TRBJ2-1; clone_size: .; v_call: TRBV12-3/TRBV12-4; cdr3_nt: TGTGCCAGCAGTTCTCACAATGAGCAGTTCTTC; cdr3_aa: CASSSHNEQFF
d_call: .; j_call: TRBJ1-1; clone_size: .; v_call: TRBV6-5; cdr3_nt: TGTGCCAGCAGTTACTCCCAGGGAAGGGGCACTGAAGCTTTCTTT; cdr3_aa: CASSYSQGRGTEAFF
d_call: TRBD1; j_call: TRBJ2-7; clone_size: .; v_call: TRBV6-2/TRBV6-3; cdr3_nt: TGTGCCAGCAGTCCCGGGGACAGGGTCACCGAGCAGTACTTC; cdr3_aa: CASSPGDRVTEQYF
d_call: .; j_call: TRBJ1-6; clone_size: .; v_call: TRBV27; cdr3_nt: TGTGCCAGCAGTCCCAGGTTTTCCTCCTATAATTCACCCCTCCACTTT; cdr3_aa: CASSPRFSSYNSPLHF
d_call: .; j_call: TRBJ1-4; clone_size: .; v_call: TRBV4-3; cdr3_nt: TGCGCCAGCAGCCAAGATCGAGGGTCCAGGGAAAAACTGTTTTTT; cdr3_aa: CASSQDRGSREKLFF
d_call: TRBD1; j_call: TRBJ1-1; clone_size: .; v_call: TRBV5-1; cdr3_nt: TGCGCCAGCAGCTGGTCGGGACAGAGGAACACTGAAGCTTTCTTT; cdr3_aa: CASSWSGQRNTEAFF
d_call: .; j_call: TRBJ1-1; clone_size: once; v_call: TRBV10-2; cdr3_nt: TGCGCCAGCAGTGCCCCAGGGGACACTGAAGCTTTCTTT; cdr3_aa: CASSAPGDTEAFF
d_call: .; j_call: TRBJ1-6; clone_size: .; v_call: TRBV19; cdr3_nt: TGTGCCAGTAGTATTCGCCCTGGGGGCCCCTCGTCACCCCTCCACTTT; cdr3_aa: CASSIRPGGPSSPLHF
d_call: TRBD1; j_call: TRBJ2-7; clone_size: .; v_call: TRBV5-1; cdr3_nt: TGCGCCAGCAGCTTGCAACCCCGGGACAGAGCCTACGAGCAGTACTTC; cdr3_aa: CASSLQPRDRAYEQYF
d_call: TRBD1; j_call: TRBJ1-4; clone_size: .; v_call: TRBV28; cdr3_nt: TGTGCCAGCAGTTTACCTCGGACAGGGGGTGAAAAACTGTTTTTT; cdr3_aa: CASSLPRTGGEKLFF
d_call: .; j_call: TRBJ1-1; clone_size: .; v_call: TRBV25-1; cdr3_nt: TGTGCCAGCAGTTCGAGAAGTACTGAAGCTTTCTTT; cdr3_aa: CASSSRSTEAFF
d_call: .; j_call: TRBJ1-6; clone_size: .; v_call: TRBV7-6; cdr3_nt: TGTGCCAGCAGATATACGGAGGGAGGAAATTCACCCCTCCACTTT; cdr3_aa: CASRYTEGGNSPLHF
d_call: TRBD2; j_call: TRBJ2-3; clone_size: .; v_call: TRBV5-4; cdr3_nt: TGTGCCAGCAGCCCTTGGGAGGGCGATACGCAGTATTTT; cdr3_aa: CASSPWEGDTQYF
d_call: .; j_call: TRBJ2-7; clone_size: once; v_call: TRBV25-1; cdr3_nt: TGTGCCAGCAGTGAACGAATTAGCGGAGACTACGAGCAGTACTTC; cdr3_aa: CASSERISGDYEQYF
d_call: .; j_call: TRBJ2-4; clone_size: .; v_call: TRBV29-1; cdr3_nt: TGCAGCGTTGGGGCAGGGGATGTTCAGTACTTC; cdr3_aa: CSVGAGDVQYF
d_call: .; j_call: TRBJ2-5; clone_size: once; v_call: TRBV21-1; cdr3_nt: TGTGCCAGCAGCAAAGCGCGAAGCGGGAGTGAATTCCAAGAGACCCAGTACTTC; cdr3_aa: CASSKARSGSEFQETQYF
d_call: .; j_call: TRBJ2-7; clone_size: few; v_call: TRBV10-1; cdr3_nt: TGCGCCAGCAGTGACTTCGCAGGGTTGAGGTCCGAGCAGTACTTC; cdr3_aa: CASSDFAGLRSEQYF
d_call: .; j_call: TRBJ1-1; clone_size: .; v_call: TRBV7-2; cdr3_nt: TGTGCCAGCAGCCAGGGGAACATGAACACTGAAGCTTTCTTT; cdr3_aa: CASSQGNMNTEAFF
d_call: .; j_call: TRBJ2-1; clone_size: once; v_call: TRBV10-1; cdr3_nt: TGCGCCAGCAGCCCGCGGTTTGATGAGCAGTTCTTC; cdr3_aa: CASSPRFDEQFF
d_call: .; j_call: TRBJ1-5; clone_size: .; v_call: TRBV19; cdr3_nt: TGTGCCAGTAGTGAGGGAGGGGGCAATCAGCCCCAGCATTTT; cdr3_aa: CASSEGGGNQPQHF